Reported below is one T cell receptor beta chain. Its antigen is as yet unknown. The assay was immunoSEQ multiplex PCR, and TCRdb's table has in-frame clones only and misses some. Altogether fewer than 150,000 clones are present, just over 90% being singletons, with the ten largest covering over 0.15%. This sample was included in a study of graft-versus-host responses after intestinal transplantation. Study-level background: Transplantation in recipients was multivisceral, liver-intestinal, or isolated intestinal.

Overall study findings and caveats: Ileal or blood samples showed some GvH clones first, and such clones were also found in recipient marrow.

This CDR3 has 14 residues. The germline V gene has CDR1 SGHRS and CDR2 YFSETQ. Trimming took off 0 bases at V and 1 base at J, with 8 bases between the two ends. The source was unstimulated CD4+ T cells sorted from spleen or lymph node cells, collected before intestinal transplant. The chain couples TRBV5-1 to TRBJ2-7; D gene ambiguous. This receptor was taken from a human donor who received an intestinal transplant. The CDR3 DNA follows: TGCGCCAGCAGCTTGGCCGGGCCGTCCTACGAGCAGTACTTC. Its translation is CASSLAGPSYEQYF.